This record looks at one T cell receptor beta chain sequence and its context. It has no known antigen specificity. No qualities accompany the bases; no much larger clone lies one base away. This specimen comes from a study of graft-versus-host responses after intestinal transplantation (dated by TCRdb to 2020 to 2023). About the full investigation: Recipients received multivisceral, liver-intestinal, or isolated intestinal transplants. Every recipient was given anti-thymocyte globulin induction, followed by roughly 3 years of maintenance tacrolimus and steroids. After intestinal transplantation, graft-versus-host and host-versus-graft alloreactive T cell clones in the graft, circulation and bone marrow were tracked using bulk TCR-beta CDR3 sequencing. To identify alloreactive clones, pre-transplant mixed lymphocyte reaction products were sequenced and compared with unstimulated pre-transplant donor and recipient T cells. A cohort of 20 to 25 intestinal transplant recipients, including one retransplant, was enrolled, and 3 patients lacking pretransplant specimens were excluded. A peak of at least 4% donor T cells among recipient peripheral blood mononuclear cells was the definition used for donor T cell macrochimerism. Samples from a few later patients were sequenced in-house on an Illumina MiSeq with MiXCR processing rather than by the commercial service. Overall study outcomes, separate from this receptor: Conclusions were limited by the relatively low number and heterogeneity of intestinal transplant patients. High GvH to HvG T cell clonal ratios were observed in the allografts of patients with donor T cell macrochimerism. GvH clones were detected in recipient bone marrow, and some appeared earlier in ileal mucosa or blood, consistent with an intestinal mucosal origin. Peak levels of circulating GvH clones were associated with declines in HvG clones early after transplant.

There are 16 amino acids in the CDR3, from cysteine to phenylalanine inclusive. Just the 48-base CDR3 DNA is kept, in frame starting at base 1. The germline V gene specifies SGHNT as CDR1 and YENEEA as CDR2. Trimmed from V: 1 base; trimmed from J: 0 bases; junction bases lacking a gene match: 5. The label giving this sample's time point can be read as: cells obtained before transplantation from donor or recipient. CD3+CD4+ and CD3+CD8+ populations were FACS-sorted from unstimulated pre-transplant donor and recipient cells taken from spleen or lymph nodes. The receptor library was made with the immunoSEQ multiplex PCR assay. For most patients, genomic DNA was isolated with the Qiagen DNeasy Blood and Tissue Kit and shipped frozen to Adaptive Biotechnologies for TCR sequencing. Adaptive Biotechnologies carried out high-throughput TCR-beta CDR3 sequencing of genomic DNA for most patients. Turning to the authors' computational methods: TCR sequencing data were retrieved from Adaptive's ImmunoSEQ software for around 20 patients, whereas a few other patients were processed with MiXCR and VDJtools. To correct CD4 versus CD8 sorting errors, sequences present in both subsets at a frequency ratio below 5:1 were removed. CDR3 nucleotide sequences shared between donor and recipient were removed because their origin could not be assigned. To be classed as alloreactive, a clone needed at least 2-fold expansion over unstimulated cells and a minimum CFSE-low frequency of 0.002% (template counts) or 0.001% (read counts). Clones were considered mappable if detected in sequenced pre-transplant spleen, lymph node, or MLR CFSE-low populations of the donor or recipient. Cumulative frequency of alloreactive clones was calculated as a percentage of all sequences weighted by copy number. TCRdb stores this immuneACCESS table with in-frame sequences only. Part of the clones is absent; in the studies checked, under half of the shortfall reflects unresolved V genes, and no reason is known for the rest. That table is the source of V, J and clone size, and D and trimming were worked out from the DNA. For this sample the table gives 35,000 to 45,000 clones, of which roughly 95% were detected only once. The ten largest clones take up 0.2% to 0.25% of the sample.

The sequence was obtained from a human donor who was the organ donor for an intestinal transplant. The material sequenced was unstimulated CD4+ T cells sorted from spleen or lymph node cells, taken before transplant. This chain is built from TRBV11-3 and TRBJ2-7; TRBD2 matches 8 bases in the middle. The CDR3: CASSLGGGTSSYEQYF. The DNA is TGTGCCAGCAGCTTAGGGGGGGGGACTAGCTCCTACGAGCAGTACTTC.